This TCR beta chain was profiled in a study of regulatory T cells in long-lasting Graves disease. With iRepertoire HTBI primers and Arm-PCR of CDR3 regions, TCR beta libraries were built. A single record per CDR3 protein comes from TCRdb applying MiXCR to the multiplex PCR reads. The sample has around 480,000 distinct CDR3 sequences; 15% to 20% are singletons. As to time point: newly diagnosed GD, antithyroid drugs for less than 3 months. The TCR library was made from RNA that had been extracted from PBMCs in TRIzol. Criteria from the American Thyroid Association guidelines were applied to diagnose Graves' disease. Patients of an endocrinology department in Xi'an, China, were included. The data were also submitted as part of a second study, on T cells in Graves' hyperthyroidism and ophthalmopathy. That work adds: Patients were aged 18 to 65, had disease duration under 2 months, and had newly diagnosed hyperthyroidism.

The sequenced sample was peripheral blood mononuclear cells (PBMCs), obtained at new diagnosis, from a patient treated with antithyroid drugs. This receptor was identified in a man between 35 and 55 years old with Graves disease.

The CDR3 coding sequence is TGCAGTGCTAGAGATCAAGGGTGGAATGCCGGGACCACCCGCGGAGATACGCAGTATTTT. Protein product: CSARDQGWNAGTTRGDTQYF. The rearrangement links TRBV20-1 to TRBJ2-3, with D perhaps assigned TRBD1 or TRBD2 (5 bases each). V lost 0 bases, J lost 5 bases, and 30 bases lay in between. CDR3 size: 20 residues. The V gene's germline CDR1 is DFQATT and CDR2 SNEGSKA (reference sequence).